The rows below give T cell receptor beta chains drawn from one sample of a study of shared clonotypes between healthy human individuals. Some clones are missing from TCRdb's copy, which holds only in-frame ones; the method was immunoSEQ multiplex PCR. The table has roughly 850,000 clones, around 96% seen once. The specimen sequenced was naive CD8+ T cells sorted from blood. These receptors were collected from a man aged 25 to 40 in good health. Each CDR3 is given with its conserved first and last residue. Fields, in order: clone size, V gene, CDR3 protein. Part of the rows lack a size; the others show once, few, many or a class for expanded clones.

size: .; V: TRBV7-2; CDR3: CASSPDTKGLSSYEQYF
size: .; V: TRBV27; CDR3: CASRLEGPSTDTQYF
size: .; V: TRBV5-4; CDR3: CASSLWVNTGELFF
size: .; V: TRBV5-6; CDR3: CASSLVADRYQHF
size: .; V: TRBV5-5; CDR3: CASSFRAGTYEQYF
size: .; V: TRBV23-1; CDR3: CASTRRAEGGKGTGELFF
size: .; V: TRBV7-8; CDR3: CASSLDRGQPQHF
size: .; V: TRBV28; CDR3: CAAVAMNTGELFF
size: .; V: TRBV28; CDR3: CASSYLRGYNEQFF
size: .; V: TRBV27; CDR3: CASSLSEQGASYEQYF
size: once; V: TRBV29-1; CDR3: CSVGLAGGTNEQFF
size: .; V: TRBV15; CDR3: CATSRGIETPPPGHPYEQYF
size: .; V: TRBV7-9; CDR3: CASSLVDAAENQPQHF
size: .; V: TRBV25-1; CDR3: CASQVGTEAFF
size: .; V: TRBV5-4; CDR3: CASSRLIGTGEDTQYF
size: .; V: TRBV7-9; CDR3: CASSLSPGQPNTEAFF
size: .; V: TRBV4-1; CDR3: CASSLFISGEVYNEQFF
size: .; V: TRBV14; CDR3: CASSPGLAAYDEQFF
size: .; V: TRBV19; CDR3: CASSTSFYNEQFF
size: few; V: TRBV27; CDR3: CASSFVTSSVYEQYF
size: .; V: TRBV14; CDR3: CASSQDNPRRAEKLFF
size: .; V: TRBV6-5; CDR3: CASSYSIGAGFDGYTF
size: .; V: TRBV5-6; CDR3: CASSWGTAEHLKGYTF
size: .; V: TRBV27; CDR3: CASSLMAGGPYNEQFF
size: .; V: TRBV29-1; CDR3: CSVEDPGWMDTQYF
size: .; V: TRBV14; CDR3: CASSQVPQEAFF
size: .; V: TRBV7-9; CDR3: CASSPRLAGNEQFF
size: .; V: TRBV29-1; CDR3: CSVASGGELFF
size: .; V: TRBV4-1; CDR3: CASSHPLGQYVHTEAFF
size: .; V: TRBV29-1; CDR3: CSGTGTSGLTDTQYF
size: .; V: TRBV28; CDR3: CASNTGGYYGYTF
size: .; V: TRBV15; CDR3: CATSNRAYNEQFF
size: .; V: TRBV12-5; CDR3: CASGLVTFAPGLGKEGTQYF
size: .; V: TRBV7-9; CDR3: CASSHKSYQETQYF
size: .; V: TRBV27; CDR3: CASSDKGRRQETQYF
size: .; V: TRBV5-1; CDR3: CASSLGQGANQPQHF
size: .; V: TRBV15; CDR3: CATSRGTSGRSNEQFF
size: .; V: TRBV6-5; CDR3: CATWGPYEQYF
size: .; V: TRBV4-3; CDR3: CASSQRGFPYNEQFF
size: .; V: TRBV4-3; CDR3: CASSQDRTGRTDTQYF
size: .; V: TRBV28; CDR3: CASSPGRPRQPQHF
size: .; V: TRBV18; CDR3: CASSGEDRGPWEQYF
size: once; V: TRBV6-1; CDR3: CASGGGAWGNEQFF
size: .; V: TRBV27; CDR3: CASSLGTNTGELFF
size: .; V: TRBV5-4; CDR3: CASSSLAGAGYEQYF
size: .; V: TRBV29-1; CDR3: CSVEGQEGSGANVLTF
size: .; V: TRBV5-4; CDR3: CASSVGQGANNEQFF
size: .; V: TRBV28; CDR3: CASSLKFLGELFF
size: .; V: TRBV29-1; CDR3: CSVGRSGRDNEQFF
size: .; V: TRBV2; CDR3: CASTWEEETQYF
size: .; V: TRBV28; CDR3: CASEQGGGYEQYF
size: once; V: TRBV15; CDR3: CATSRDRAAGGEQFF
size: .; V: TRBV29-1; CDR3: CSVEVGGSPLETQYF
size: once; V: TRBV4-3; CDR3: CASSQVDLGGRPYEQYF
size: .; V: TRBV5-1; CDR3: CASSRGQDTTYEQYF
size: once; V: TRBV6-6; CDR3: CASSTRSYEQYF
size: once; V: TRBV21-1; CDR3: CASSKSQPQHF